This TCR beta chain stems from a study of blood T cells in healthy people across ages. Study outcomes and limitations: Getting older went along with TCR beta diversity per million T cells dropping roughly linearly.

Then a second PCR, running roughly 7 to 11 cycles, was carried out with a sample-barcoded 5' primer and a J-beta primer mix. TCRdb re-derived calls from the 5' RACE reads in MiXCR, one entry per CDR3 protein. The sample has about 720,000 distinct CDR3 sequences, around 25% seen once. Germline V gene lookup returns CDR1 SGHDT and CDR2 YYEEEE. Trimming removed 4 bases at V and 2 bases at J, with 16 bases between. The CDR3 runs 15 residues. This clonotype was observed a handful of times. Its target is not known. These data were also reused for a study on T cells of mothers and their children. That investigation notes: Mothers and children who were related shared slightly more overlap than unrelated pairs, but not significantly more.

This TCR was sampled from a boy aged 10-17 years in good health. Sequencing input: blood. The rearrangement joins TRBV5-6 to TRBJ2-7; either TRBD1 or TRBD2 may supply D (5 bases each). CDR3 DNA: TGTGCCAGCAGCCCGGGGCAGGTATCTCCCTACGAGCAGTACTTC. Amino acids: CASSPGQVSPYEQYF.